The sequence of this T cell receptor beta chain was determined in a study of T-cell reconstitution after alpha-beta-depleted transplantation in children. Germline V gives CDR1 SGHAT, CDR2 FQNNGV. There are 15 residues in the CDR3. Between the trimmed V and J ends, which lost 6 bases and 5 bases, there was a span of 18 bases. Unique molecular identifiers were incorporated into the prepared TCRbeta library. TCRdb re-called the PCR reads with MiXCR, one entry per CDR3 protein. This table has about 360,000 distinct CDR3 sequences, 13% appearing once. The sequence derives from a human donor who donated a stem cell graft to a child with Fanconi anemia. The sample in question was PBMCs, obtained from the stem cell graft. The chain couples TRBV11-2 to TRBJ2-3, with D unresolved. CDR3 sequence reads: CASSPSGYIRDTQYF. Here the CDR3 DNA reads TGTGCCAGCAGTCCCTCCGGGTATATTCGAGATACGCAGTATTTT.